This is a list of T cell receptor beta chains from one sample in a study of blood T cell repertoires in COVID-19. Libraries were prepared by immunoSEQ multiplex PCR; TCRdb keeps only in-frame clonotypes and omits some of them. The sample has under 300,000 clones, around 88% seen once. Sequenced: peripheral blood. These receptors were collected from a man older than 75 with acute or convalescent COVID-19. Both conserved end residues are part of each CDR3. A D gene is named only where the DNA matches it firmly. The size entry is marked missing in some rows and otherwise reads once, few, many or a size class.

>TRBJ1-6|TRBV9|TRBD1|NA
TGTGCCAGCAGCGGGCCTGGGGACAGGGGAGGTAATTCACCCCTCCACTTT
CASSGPGDRGGNSPLHF
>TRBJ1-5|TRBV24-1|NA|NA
TGTGCCACCAGTGATTCCAGCCGACGGGGTAGCAATCAGCCCCAGCATTTT
CATSDSSRRGSNQPQHF
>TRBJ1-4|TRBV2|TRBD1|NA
TGTGCCAGCAGTGGACAGGGGGCAAGGGGTGAAAAACTGTTTTTT
CASSGQGARGEKLFF
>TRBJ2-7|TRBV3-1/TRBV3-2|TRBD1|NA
TGTGCCAGCAGCCAAGAATACACCGGGACAGGGATTGGCGAGCAGTACTTC
CASSQEYTGTGIGEQYF
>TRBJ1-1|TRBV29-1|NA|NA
TGCAGCGGCCGTGCCCAGATGAACACTGAAGCTTTCTTT
CSGRAQMNTEAFF
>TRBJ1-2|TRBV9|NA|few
TGTGCCAGCAGCGTAGATGGGGCGCATGGCTACACCTTC
CASSVDGAHGYTF
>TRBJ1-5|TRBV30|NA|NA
TGTGCCTGGGGGCGGCAGGGGAATCAGCCCCAGCATTTT
CAWGRQGNQPQHF
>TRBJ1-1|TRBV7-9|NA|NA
TGTGCCAGCAGCTTAGCCCACCCGGGGGTTGGTGCTTTCTTT
CASSLAHPGVGAFF
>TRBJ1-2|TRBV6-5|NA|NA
TGTGCCAGCAGCAGGGATGGCTACACCTTC
CASSRDGYTF
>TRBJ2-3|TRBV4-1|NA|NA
TGCGCCAGCAGCCAACGATTCCGGGGGGCCACAGATACGCAGTATTTT
CASSQRFRGATDTQYF
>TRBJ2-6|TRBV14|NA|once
TGTGCCAGCAGCCACCTGGACACTATCCCGGCTGGGGCCAACGTCCTGACTTTC
CASSHLDTIPAGANVLTF
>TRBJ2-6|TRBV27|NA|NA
TGTGCCAGCCGTCAGGGGCAGGGAGCCGGGGCCAACGTCCTGACTTTC
CASRQGQGAGANVLTF
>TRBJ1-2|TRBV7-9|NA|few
TGTGCCAGCAGCTCCAATTCATACACAGGGAACTATGGCTACACCTTC
CASSSNSYTGNYGYTF
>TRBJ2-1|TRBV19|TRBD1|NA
TGTGCCAGTAAGAGACAGGGGGTCAATGAGCAGTTCTTC
CASKRQGVNEQFF
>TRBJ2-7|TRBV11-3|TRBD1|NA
TGTGCCAGCAGCTCACCCGGACAGGGCACCCACGAGCAGTACTTC
CASSSPGQGTHEQYF
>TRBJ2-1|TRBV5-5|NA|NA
TGTGCCAGCAGCTTGGGAATCCAGTCCTACAATGAGCAGTTCTTC
CASSLGIQSYNEQFF
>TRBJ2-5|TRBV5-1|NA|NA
TGCGCCAGCAGCTTGGCCGGGGGCCAAGAGACCCAGTACTTC
CASSLAGGQETQYF
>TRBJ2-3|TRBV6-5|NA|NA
TGTGCCAGCAGTTCCCTAGCGATGCCCACAGATACGCAGTATTTT
CASSSLAMPTDTQYF
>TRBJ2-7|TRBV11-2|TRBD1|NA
TGTGCCAGCAGCCTACAGGGGTCAGCCTACGAGCAGTACTTC
CASSLQGSAYEQYF
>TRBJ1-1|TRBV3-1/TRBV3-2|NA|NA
TGTGCCAGCAGCCCATTAGTAGAGATCACTGAAGCTTTCTTT
CASSPLVEITEAFF